One and the same sample provided the 2 T cell receptor beta chains below, sequenced in a study of cytomegalovirus exposure and HLA in healthy donors. Use of 60 Vbeta and 13 Jbeta primers characterized the PCR. Assay: immunoSEQ multiplex PCR; the TCRdb copy retains only in-frame clones and omits some. The sample lists about 190,000 clones; more than 70% were seen once. Input material: PBMCs. These receptors were obtained from a man aged 25-40 years in good health and CMV-seropositive.

This clone was detected only once. The rearrangement uses TRBV10-3 and TRBJ1-5, with unresolved D. Trimming pared 0 bases from V and 0 bases from J, leaving 9 bases between. The CDR3 is 16 residues long. Germline CDR1 and CDR2: ENHRY and SYGVKD. For the CDR3, the DNA is TGTGCCATCAGTGAGTCGACGGGAGGTAGCAATCAGCCCCAGCATTTT. This translates into CAISESTGGSNQPQHF.

This chain links TRBV10-3 with TRBJ2-5, with D perhaps TRBD1 (5 bases). The J call may be wrong; the DNA end is better matched by TRBJ2-7. The CDR3 length is 15 residues. CDR1 is ENHRY and CDR2 is SYGVKD in the germline V gene. CDR3 sequence reads: CAISESPGKANEQYF. The CDR3 coding sequence is TGTGCCATCAGTGAGTCCCCAGGGAAAGCGAACGAGCAGTACTTC.